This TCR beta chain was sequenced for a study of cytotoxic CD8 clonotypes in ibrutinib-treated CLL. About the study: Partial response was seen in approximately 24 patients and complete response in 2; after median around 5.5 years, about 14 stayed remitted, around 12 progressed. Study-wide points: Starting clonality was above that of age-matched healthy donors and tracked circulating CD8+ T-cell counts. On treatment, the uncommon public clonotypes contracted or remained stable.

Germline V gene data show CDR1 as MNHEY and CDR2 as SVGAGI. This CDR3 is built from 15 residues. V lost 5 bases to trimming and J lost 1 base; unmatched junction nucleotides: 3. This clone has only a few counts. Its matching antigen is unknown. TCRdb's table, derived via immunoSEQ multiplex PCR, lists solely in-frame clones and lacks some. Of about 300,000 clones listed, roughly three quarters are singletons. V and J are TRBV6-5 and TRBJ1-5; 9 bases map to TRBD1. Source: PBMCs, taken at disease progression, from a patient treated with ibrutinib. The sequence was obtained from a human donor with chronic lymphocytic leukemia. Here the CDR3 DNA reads TGTGCCAGCAGTCGGACAGGGGCGAGCAATCAGCCCCAGCATTTT. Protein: CASSRTGASNQPQHF.